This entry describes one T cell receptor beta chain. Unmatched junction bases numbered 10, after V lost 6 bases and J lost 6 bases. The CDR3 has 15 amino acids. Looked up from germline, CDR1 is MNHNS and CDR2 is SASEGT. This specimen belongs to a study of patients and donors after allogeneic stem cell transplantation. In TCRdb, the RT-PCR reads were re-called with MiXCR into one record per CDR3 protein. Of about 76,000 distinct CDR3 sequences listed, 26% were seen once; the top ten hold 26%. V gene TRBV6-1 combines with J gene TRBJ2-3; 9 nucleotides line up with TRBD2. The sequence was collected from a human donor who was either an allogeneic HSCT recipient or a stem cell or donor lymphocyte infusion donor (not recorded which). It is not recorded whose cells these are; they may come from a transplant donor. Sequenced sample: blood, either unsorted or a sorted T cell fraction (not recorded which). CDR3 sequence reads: CASSGIAGAFDTQYF. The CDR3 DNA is TGTGCCAGCAGCGGGATAGCGGGGGCCTTTGATACGCAGTATTTT.